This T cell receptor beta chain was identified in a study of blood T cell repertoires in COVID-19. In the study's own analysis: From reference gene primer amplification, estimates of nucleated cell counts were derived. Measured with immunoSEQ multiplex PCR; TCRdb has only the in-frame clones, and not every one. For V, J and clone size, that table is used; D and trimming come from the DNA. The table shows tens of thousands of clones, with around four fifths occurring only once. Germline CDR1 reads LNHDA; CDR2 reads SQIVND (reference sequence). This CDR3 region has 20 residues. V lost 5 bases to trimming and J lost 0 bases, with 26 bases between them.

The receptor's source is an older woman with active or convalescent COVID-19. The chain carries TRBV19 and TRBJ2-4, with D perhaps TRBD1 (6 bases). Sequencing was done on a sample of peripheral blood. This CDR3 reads CASSLSYRQAGALAKNIQYF. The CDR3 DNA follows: TGTGCCAGTAGTTTGTCTTATCGACAGGCAGGAGCACTAGCCAAAAACATTCAGTACTTC.